Listed below are T cell receptor beta chains from one sample, sequenced in a study of cytomegalovirus exposure and HLA in healthy donors. Clones were read by immunoSEQ multiplex PCR, and TCRdb kept only the in-frame ones, dropping some. Here the sample spans 140,000 or so clones, roughly 89% being singletons. The source material was PBMCs. The receptors stem from a woman under 30 in good health and CMV-seropositive. The CDR3 runs from the conserved cysteine through the conserved F or W. The D gene is left open where the match is weak.

D gene: TRBD2; V gene: TRBV7-2; CDR3 protein: CASSRTSGGRPNTGELFF
D gene: TRBD1; V gene: TRBV11-3; CDR3 protein: CASSPGTGGSGANVLTF
D gene: TRBD2; V gene: TRBV5-1; CDR3 protein: CASSLGSGGAAETQYF
D gene: NA; V gene: TRBV11-1; CDR3 protein: CATTRGQGGNTGELFF
D gene: TRBD1; V gene: TRBV15; CDR3 protein: CATSRGQGVTSNQPQHF
D gene: NA; V gene: TRBV19; CDR3 protein: CASSIVPGYGQPQHF
D gene: NA; V gene: TRBV30; CDR3 protein: CAWRATGELFF
D gene: TRBD1; V gene: TRBV4-1; CDR3 protein: CASSWQGADTQYF
D gene: TRBD2; V gene: TRBV4-1; CDR3 protein: CASSQIAGSPGDTQYF
D gene: TRBD2; V gene: TRBV7-2; CDR3 protein: CASSPGEGGQETQYF
D gene: NA; V gene: TRBV4-2; CDR3 protein: CASSQDPGSRTDTQYF
D gene: TRBD1; V gene: TRBV2; CDR3 protein: CASIETGASGNTIYF
D gene: NA; V gene: TRBV7-2; CDR3 protein: CASSLRWDTEAFF
D gene: TRBD1; V gene: TRBV19; CDR3 protein: CASRSGDSGSATEAFF
D gene: NA; V gene: TRBV9; CDR3 protein: CASSESGLRTGELFF
D gene: NA; V gene: TRBV13; CDR3 protein: CASSLGGFSYGTGELFF
D gene: NA; V gene: TRBV9; CDR3 protein: CASSVGHKGTGELFF
D gene: NA; V gene: TRBV6-5; CDR3 protein: CASSPRIAGTDTQYF
D gene: NA; V gene: TRBV6-1; CDR3 protein: CASSEEAGRHYGYTF
D gene: TRBD2; V gene: TRBV6-8; CDR3 protein: CASSRGGGGTGELFF
D gene: TRBD1; V gene: TRBV19; CDR3 protein: CASSPGQDTNEQYF
D gene: TRBD2; V gene: TRBV19; CDR3 protein: CASSGLAAMGAETQYF
D gene: TRBD1; V gene: TRBV11-2; CDR3 protein: CASSLDDRGLSPAGADTQYF
D gene: NA; V gene: TRBV15; CDR3 protein: CATSPGQFSNQPQHF
D gene: NA; V gene: TRBV27; CDR3 protein: CASSSPVGGVGYTF
D gene: TRBD1; V gene: TRBV7-9; CDR3 protein: CASSPDRAGTEAFF
D gene: TRBD1; V gene: TRBV5-1; CDR3 protein: CASSRTGDTNEKLFF
D gene: TRBD1; V gene: TRBV18; CDR3 protein: CASSPGNRGWAYGYTF